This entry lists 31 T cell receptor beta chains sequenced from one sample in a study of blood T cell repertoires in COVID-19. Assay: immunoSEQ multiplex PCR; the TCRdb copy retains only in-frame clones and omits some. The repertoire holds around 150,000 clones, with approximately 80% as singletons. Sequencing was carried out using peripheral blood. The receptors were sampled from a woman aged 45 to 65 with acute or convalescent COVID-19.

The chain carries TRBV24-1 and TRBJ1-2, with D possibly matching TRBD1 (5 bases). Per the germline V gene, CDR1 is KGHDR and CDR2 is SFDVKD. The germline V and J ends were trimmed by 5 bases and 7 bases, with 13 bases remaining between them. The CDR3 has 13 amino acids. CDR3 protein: CATSGTGGGGYTF. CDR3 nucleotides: TGTGCCACCAGTGGCACAGGCGGGGGTGGCTACACCTTC.

The CDR3 protein is CASSQGASGVYEQYF. The CDR3 region has the DNA TGTGCCAGCAGCCAAGGGGCTAGCGGGGTTTACGAGCAGTACTTC. This chain links TRBV3-1 (or the pseudogene TRBV3-2) with TRBJ2-7, with TRBD2 identical over 9 bases. The CDR3 consists of 15 residues. CDR1 and CDR2 from the germline V gene are LGHDT and YNNKEL (reference sequence). V dropped 1 base and J dropped 4; count of bases not matched to a gene: 5.

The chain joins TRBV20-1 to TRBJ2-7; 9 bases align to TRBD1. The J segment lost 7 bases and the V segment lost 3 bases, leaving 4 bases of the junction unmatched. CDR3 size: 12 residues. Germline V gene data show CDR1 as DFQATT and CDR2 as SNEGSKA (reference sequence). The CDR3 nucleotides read TGCAGTGCTAGTGGGACAGGGTGGGAGCAGTACTTC. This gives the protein CSASGTGWEQYF.

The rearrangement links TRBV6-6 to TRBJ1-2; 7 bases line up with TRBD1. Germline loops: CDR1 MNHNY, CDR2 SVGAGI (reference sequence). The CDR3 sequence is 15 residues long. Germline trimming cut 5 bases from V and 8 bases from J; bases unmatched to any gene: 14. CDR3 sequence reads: CASSREGQEGSGYTF. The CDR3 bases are TGTGCCAGCAGTCGGGAAGGACAGGAGGGTTCAGGCTACACCTTC.

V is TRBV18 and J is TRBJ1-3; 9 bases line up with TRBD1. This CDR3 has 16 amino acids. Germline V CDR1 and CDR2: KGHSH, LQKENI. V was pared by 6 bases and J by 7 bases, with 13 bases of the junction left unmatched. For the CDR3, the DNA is TGTGCCAGCTCCCCTGGACAGGGGAGATTCGGTAACACCATATATTTT. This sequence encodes CASSPGQGRFGNTIYF. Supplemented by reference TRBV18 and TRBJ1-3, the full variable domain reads NAGVMQNPRHLVRRRGQEARLRCSPMKGHSHVYWYRQLPEEGLKFMVYLQKENIIDESGMPKERFSAEFPKEGPSILRIQQVVRGDSAAYFCASSPGQGRFGNTIYFGEGSWLTVV.

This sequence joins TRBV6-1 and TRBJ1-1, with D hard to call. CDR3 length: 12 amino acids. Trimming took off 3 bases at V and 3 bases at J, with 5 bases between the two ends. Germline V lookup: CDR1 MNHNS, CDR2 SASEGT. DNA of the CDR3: TGTGCCAGCAGTGACCCAGACACTGAAGCTTTCTTT. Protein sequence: CASSDPDTEAFF.

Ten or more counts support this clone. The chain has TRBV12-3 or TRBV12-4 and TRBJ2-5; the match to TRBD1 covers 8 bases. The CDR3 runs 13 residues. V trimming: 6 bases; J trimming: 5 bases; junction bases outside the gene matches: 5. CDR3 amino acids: CASRIQGAETQYF. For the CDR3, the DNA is TGTGCCAGCAGAATCCAGGGGGCCGAGACCCAGTACTTC.

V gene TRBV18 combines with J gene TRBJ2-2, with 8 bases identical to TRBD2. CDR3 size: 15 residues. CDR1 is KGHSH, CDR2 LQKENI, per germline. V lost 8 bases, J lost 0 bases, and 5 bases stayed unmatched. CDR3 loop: CASEPGLANTGELFF. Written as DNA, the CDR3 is TGTGCCAGCGAGCCGGGACTAGCGAACACCGGGGAGCTGTTTTTT. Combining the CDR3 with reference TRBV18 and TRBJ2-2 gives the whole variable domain NAGVMQNPRHLVRRRGQEARLRCSPMKGHSHVYWYRQLPEEGLKFMVYLQKENIIDESGMPKERFSAEFPKEGPSILRIQQVVRGDSAAYFCASEPGLANTGELFFGEGSRLTVL.

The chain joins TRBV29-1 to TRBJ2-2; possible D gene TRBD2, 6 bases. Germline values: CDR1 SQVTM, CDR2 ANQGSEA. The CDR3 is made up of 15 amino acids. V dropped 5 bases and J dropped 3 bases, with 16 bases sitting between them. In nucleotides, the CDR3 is TGCAGCGTTAGGCTCTGGGGCGGGGACACCGGGGAGCTGTTTTTT. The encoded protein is CSVRLWGGDTGELFF.

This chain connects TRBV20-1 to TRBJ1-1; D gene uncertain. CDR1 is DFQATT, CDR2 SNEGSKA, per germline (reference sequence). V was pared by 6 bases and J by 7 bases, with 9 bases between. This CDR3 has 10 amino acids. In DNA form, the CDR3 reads TGCAGTGCCCGGCGGGATGAAGCTTTCTTT. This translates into CSARRDEAFF.

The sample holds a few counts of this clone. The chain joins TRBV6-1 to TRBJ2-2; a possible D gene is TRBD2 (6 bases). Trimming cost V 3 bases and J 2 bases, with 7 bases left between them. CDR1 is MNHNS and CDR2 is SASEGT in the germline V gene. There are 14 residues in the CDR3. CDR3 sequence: CASSEGGNTGELFF. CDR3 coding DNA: TGTGCCAGCAGTGAGGGGGGAAACACCGGGGAGCTGTTTTTT.

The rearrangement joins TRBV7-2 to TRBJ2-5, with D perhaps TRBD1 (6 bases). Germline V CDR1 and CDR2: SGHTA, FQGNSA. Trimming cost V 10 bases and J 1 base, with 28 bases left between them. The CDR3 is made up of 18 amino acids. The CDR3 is CAIQGRGDEGDLQETQYF. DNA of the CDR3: TGTGCCATCCAAGGTCGAGGTGACGAGGGGGACCTCCAAGAGACCCAGTACTTC.

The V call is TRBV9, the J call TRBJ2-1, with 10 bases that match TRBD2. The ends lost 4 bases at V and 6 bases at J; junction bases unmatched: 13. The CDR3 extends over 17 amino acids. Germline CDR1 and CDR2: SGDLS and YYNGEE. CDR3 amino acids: CASSSGPAGGELNEQFF. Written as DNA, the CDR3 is TGTGCCAGCAGCTCGGGACCAGCGGGGGGGGAACTCAATGAGCAGTTCTTC.

CDR3 DNA: TGTGCCAGCAGTTCAGCAACTAATGAAAAACTGTTTTTT. The encoded protein is CASSSATNEKLFF. The J gene is TRBJ1-4, the V gene TRBV6-5; D not resolved. Germline V gene sequence: CDR1 MNHEY, CDR2 SVGAGI. The V end lost 4 bases, the J end lost 0 bases, and 3 bases lay between the germline ends. CDR3 size: 13 residues.

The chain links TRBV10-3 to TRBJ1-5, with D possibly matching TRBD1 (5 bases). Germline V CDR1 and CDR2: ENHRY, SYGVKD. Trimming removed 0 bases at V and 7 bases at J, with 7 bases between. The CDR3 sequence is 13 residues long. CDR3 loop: CAISESTEQPQHF. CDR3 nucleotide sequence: TGTGCCATCAGTGAGTCGACAGAACAGCCCCAGCATTTT.

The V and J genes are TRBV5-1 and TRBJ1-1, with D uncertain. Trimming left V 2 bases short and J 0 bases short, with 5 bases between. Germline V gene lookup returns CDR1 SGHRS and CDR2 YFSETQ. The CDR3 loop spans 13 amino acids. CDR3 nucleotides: TGCGCCAGCAGCTTCGGGATGAACACTGAAGCTTTCTTT. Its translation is CASSFGMNTEAFF.

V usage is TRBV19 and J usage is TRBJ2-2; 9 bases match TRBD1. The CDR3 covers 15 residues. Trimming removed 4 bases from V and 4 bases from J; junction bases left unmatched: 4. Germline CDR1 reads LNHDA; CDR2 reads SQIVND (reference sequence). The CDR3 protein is CASSTQGAPTGELFF. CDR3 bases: TGTGCCAGTAGTACACAGGGGGCGCCCACCGGGGAGCTGTTTTTT.

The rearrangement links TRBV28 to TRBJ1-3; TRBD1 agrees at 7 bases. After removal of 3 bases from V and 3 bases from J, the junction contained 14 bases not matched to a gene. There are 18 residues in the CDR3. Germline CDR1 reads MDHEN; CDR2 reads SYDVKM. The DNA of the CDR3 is TGTGCCAGCAGTTTCCCACAGGGGAAGGACTCGGGTGGAAACACCATATATTTT. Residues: CASSFPQGKDSGGNTIYF. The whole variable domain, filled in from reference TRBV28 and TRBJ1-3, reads DVKVTQSSRYLVKRTGEKVFLECVQDMDHENMFWYRQDPGLGLRLIYFSYDVKMKEKGDIPEGYSVSREKKERFSLILESASTNQTSMYLCASSFPQGKDSGGNTIYFGEGSWLTVV.

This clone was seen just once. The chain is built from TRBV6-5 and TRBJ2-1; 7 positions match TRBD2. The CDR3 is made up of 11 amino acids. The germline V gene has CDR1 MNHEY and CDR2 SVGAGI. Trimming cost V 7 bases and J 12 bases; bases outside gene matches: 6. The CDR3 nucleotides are TGTGCCAGCACCGGGGGGTCCTGGCAGTTCTTC. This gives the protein CASTGGSWQFF.

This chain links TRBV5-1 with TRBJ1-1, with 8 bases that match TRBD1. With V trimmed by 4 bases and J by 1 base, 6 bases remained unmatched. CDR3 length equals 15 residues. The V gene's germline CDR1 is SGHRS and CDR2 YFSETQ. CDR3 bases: TGCGCCAGCAGCGAGAGGACAGGGAGGAACACTGAAGCTTTCTTT. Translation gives CASSERTGRNTEAFF.

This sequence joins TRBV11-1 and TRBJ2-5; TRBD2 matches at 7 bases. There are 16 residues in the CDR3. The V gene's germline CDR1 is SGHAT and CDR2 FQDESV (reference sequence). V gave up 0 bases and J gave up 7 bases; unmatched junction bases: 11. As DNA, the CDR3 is TGTGCCAGCAGCTTAGCGCCGTCTAGCGGTTCGGGGACCCAGTACTTC. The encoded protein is CASSLAPSSGSGTQYF.

CDR3 amino acids: CASSYGTRYTF. In nucleotides, the CDR3 is TGTGCCAGCAGTTACGGGACTCGCTACACCTTC. This chain connects TRBV6-5 to TRBJ1-2, with D maybe TRBD1 (5 bases). The ends were cut back, 2 bases at V and 9 bases at J, with 7 bases in the middle. The CDR3 contains 11 residues. The V gene's germline CDR1 is MNHEY and CDR2 SVGAGI.

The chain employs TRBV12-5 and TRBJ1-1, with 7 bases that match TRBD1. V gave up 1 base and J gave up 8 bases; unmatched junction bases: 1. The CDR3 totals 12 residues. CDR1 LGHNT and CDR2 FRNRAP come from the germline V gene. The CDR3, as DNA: TGTGCTAGTGGTTTGGGACAGGGCGAAGCTTTCTTT. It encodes CASGLGQGEAFF.

The CDR3 spells CASSLEGGSSTDTQYF. The CDR3 region has the DNA TGCGCCAGCAGCTTGGAGGGGGGGTCTAGCACAGATACGCAGTATTTT. The rearrangement joins TRBV5-1 to TRBJ2-3; perhaps TRBD2 as D (7 bases). The length of the CDR3 is 16 residues. CDR1 and CDR2 (germline): SGHRS, YFSETQ. Trimming left V 0 bases short and J 0 bases short, with 11 bases between.

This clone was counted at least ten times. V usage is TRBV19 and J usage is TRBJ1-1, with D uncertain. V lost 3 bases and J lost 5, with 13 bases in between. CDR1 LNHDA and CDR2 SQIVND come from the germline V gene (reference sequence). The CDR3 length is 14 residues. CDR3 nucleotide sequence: TGTGCCAGTAGTATGGCAGTCTTGGTAACTGAAGCTTTCTTT. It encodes CASSMAVLVTEAFF.

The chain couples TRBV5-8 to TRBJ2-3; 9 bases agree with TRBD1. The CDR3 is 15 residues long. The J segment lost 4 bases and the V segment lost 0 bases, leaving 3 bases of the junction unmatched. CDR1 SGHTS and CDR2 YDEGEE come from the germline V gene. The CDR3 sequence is CASSLETGGADTQYF. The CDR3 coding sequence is TGTGCCAGCAGCTTGGAGACAGGGGGTGCAGATACGCAGTATTTT.

The CDR3 loop is CASSLGQVSYEQYF. Here the CDR3 DNA reads TGCGCCAGCAGCTTGGGACAGGTGAGCTACGAGCAGTACTTC. This chain connects TRBV5-1 to TRBJ2-7, with D maybe TRBD1 (6 bases). V gave up 0 bases and J gave up 3 bases, with 10 bases separating them. The germline V gene encodes CDR1 SGHRS and CDR2 YFSETQ. The CDR3 extends over 14 amino acids.

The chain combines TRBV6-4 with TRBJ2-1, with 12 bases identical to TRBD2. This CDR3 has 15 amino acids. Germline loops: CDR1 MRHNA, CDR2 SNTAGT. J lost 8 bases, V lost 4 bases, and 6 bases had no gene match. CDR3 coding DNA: TGTGCCAGCAGTGTATCTAGCGGGGGGGCTCATGAGCAGTTCTTC. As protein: CASSVSSGGAHEQFF.

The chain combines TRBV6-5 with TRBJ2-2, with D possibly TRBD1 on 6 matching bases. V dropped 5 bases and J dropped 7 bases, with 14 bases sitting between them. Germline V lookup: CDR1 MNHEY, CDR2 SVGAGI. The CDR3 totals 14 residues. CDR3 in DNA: TGTGCCAGCAGTCCGATACAGGGATTCGGGGAGCTGTTTTTT. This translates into CASSPIQGFGELFF.

The CDR3 DNA reads as TGTGCCAGCAGTTTCAGGGCCGACCTCTGGAATGAAGCTTTCTTT. Translation gives CASSFRADLWNEAFF. The chain has TRBV6-5 and TRBJ1-1, with D perhaps TRBD1 (5 bases). The CDR3 consists of 15 residues. Germline CDR1 is MNHEY and CDR2 is SVGAGI. V was shortened by 4 bases and J by 7 bases, with 19 bases between the two germline ends.

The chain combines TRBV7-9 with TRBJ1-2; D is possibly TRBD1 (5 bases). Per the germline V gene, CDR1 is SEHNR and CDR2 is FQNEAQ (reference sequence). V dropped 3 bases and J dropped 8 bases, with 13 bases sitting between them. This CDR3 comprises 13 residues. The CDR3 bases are TGTGCCAGCAGCTTTGCGGGGGGAGAAGGCTACACCTTC. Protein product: CASSFAGGEGYTF.